This T cell receptor (beta chain) derives from a study of cytomegalovirus exposure and HLA in healthy donors. As for this clone: Antigen unknown.

Study conclusions and caveats: What a later analysis reportedly showed was that an Asian-associated ancestry cluster had fewer N-insertions than the approximately 700-donor mean.

All donors participated as healthy donors of bone marrow. Primers included in the PCR were 60 Vbeta and 13 Jbeta primers. The assay was immunoSEQ multiplex PCR, and TCRdb's table has in-frame clones only and misses some. The sample records 150,000 to 200,000 clones, around four fifths being singletons. The length of the CDR3 is 17 residues. V trimming: 0 bases; J trimming: 5 bases; junction bases outside the gene matches: 10. CDR1 LGHNA and CDR2 YNFKEQ come from the germline V gene. The specimen was PBMCs. The sequence was collected from a female donor in good health and CMV-seronegative. V and J are TRBV4-2 and TRBJ2-1; 7 bases agree with TRBD2. CDR3 region: CASSQEGLAEVNNEQFF. The CDR3 DNA reads TGTGCCAGCAGCCAAGAGGGGCTAGCGGAGGTCAACAATGAGCAGTTCTTC.